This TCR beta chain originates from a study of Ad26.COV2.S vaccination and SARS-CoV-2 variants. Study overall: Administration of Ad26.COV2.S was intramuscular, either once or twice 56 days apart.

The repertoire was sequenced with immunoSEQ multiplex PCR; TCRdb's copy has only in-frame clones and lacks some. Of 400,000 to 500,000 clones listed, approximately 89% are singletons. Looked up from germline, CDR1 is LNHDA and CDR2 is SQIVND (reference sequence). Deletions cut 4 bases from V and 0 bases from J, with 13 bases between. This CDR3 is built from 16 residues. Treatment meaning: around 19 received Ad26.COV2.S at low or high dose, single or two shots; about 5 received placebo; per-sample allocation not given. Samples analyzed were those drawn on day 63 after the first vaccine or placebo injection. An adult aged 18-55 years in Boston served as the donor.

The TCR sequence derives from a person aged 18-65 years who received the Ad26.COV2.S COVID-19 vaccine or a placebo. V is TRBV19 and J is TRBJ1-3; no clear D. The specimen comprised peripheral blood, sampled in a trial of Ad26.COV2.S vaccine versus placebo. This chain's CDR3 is CASSTNRRGSGNTIYF. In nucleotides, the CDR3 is TGTGCCAGTAGTACAAACCGACGGGGCTCTGGAAACACCATATATTTT.